Following are 9 T cell receptor beta chains from one sample sequenced in a study of tumor-infiltrating lymphocytes in primary liver carcinoma. Blood RNA was derived from unsorted whole blood, and germline DNA was extracted too. A primer in the constant region served to generate TCR beta cDNA from 500 ng of total RNA. ARM-PCR, slightly modified, supplied the TCR beta libraries through three nested multiplex PCR rounds. TRBV1-TRBV30 forward primers paired with a C-beta reverse primer were used in the first two PCR rounds, which ran approximately 11 cycles each. TCRdb reanalysed the multiplex PCR reads using MiXCR and keeps one entry per CDR3 protein. The repertoire includes about 180,000 distinct CDR3 sequences, 60% of them detected once, and less than 75% sits in the top ten. Sequences were obtained from peripheral blood. All receptors derive from a man aged 40-49 years with primary liver carcinoma and hepatitis B virus infection.

The rearrangement links TRBV5-5 to TRBJ2-4; D gene ambiguous. The V end was cut by 6 bases, the J end by 2 bases, with 12 bases between. This CDR3 contains 14 residues. Germline V gene lookup returns CDR1 SGHKS and CDR2 YYEKEE (reference sequence). CDR3 amino acids: CASNFTVTKNIQYF. Here the CDR3 DNA reads TGTGCCAGCAACTTTACGGTGACCAAAAACATTCAGTACTTC.

A remark on this clonotype: Just one base apart from a much larger clone, this may be a read error. The rearrangement links TRBV29-1 to TRBJ2-5; D not resolved. The CDR3 has 13 residues. The germline gives CDR1 SQVTM, CDR2 ANQGSEA. The DNA of the CDR3 is TGCAGCGCTGAAGATCAGGCCCCCGGGACCCAGTACTTC. This gives the protein CSAEDQAPGTQYF.

The chain combines TRBV12-3 or TRBV12-4 with TRBJ1-1; D unresolved. Between the trimmed V and J ends, which lost 8 bases and 1 base, there was a span of 8 bases. CDR3 length: 12 residues. The CDR3 region is CASVVGNTEAFF. The CDR3 DNA reads as TGTGCCAGCGTGGTAGGGAACACTGAAGCTTTCTTT.

Worth noting for this clonotype: The junction shows a germline mismatch at one end, possibly a read error. The chain couples TRBV11-3 to TRBJ2-3; D perhaps matches TRBD2 (6 bases). The CDR3 is made up of 13 amino acids. The germline gives CDR1 SGHNT, CDR2 YENEEA. CDR3 loop: CDSSAGPADTQYF. Here the CDR3 DNA reads TGTGACAGCAGTGCGGGACCCGCAGATACGCAGTATTTT.

This clonotype appeared a single time. The chain recombines TRBV6-1 with TRBJ2-6; possible D gene TRBD2, 5 bases. V was clipped by 2 bases and J by 2 bases, with 13 bases between them. The CDR3 contains 17 residues. In germline, CDR1 is MNHNS, CDR2 SASEGT. The CDR3 protein is CASSEIVGAAGANVLTF. CDR3 in DNA: TGTGCCAGCAGTGAAATAGTGGGAGCCGCTGGGGCCAACGTCCTGACTTTC.

This clonotype has at least ten counts. The J gene is TRBJ2-3, the V gene TRBV11-2; 10 bases are a match to TRBD2. The CDR3 runs 16 residues. The J segment lost 3 bases and the V segment lost 0 bases, leaving 3 bases of the junction unmatched. Germline V lookup: CDR1 SGHAT, CDR2 FQNNGV. In DNA form, the CDR3 reads TGTGCCAGCAGCTTAGAGGTTAGCGGGAGGACAGATACGCAGTATTTT. Translating it yields CASSLEVSGRTDTQYF.

The V gene is TRBV12-3 or TRBV12-4, the J gene TRBJ2-5; D unresolved. The CDR3 covers 13 residues. The V and J ends lost 0 bases and 2 bases respectively, with 4 bases between them. CDR3 residues: CASSLAVQETQYF. DNA of the CDR3: TGTGCCAGCAGTTTAGCCGTTCAAGAGACCCAGTACTTC.

This clonotype showed up just once. V usage is TRBV28 and J usage is TRBJ2-5; 10 nucleotides agree with TRBD2. This CDR3 region has 15 residues. Unmatched junction bases numbered 6, after V lost 3 bases and J lost 5 bases. Germline CDR1 and CDR2: MDHEN and SYDVKM. CDR3 in DNA: TGTGCCAGCAGTTTCAGGACTAGCGGTAGGGAGACCCAGTACTTC. It is translated as CASSFRTSGRETQYF. Full variable domain (missing parts from reference TRBV28 and TRBJ2-5): DVKVTQSSRYLVKRTGEKVFLECVQDMDHENMFWYRQDPGLGLRLIYFSYDVKMKEKGDIPEGYSVSREKKERFSLILESASTNQTSMYLCASSFRTSGRETQYFGPGTRLLVL.

The genes are TRBV4-1 and TRBJ1-4; D not resolved. V lost 11 bases, J lost 14 bases, and 27 bases lay in between. Germline V gene lookup returns CDR1 MGHRA and CDR2 YSYEKL. The length of the CDR3 is 14 residues. For the CDR3, the DNA is TGCGCCGGCAACCAAGATACCCAGCAGCGGTCGCTGTTTTTT. Protein product: CAGNQDTQQRSLFF.